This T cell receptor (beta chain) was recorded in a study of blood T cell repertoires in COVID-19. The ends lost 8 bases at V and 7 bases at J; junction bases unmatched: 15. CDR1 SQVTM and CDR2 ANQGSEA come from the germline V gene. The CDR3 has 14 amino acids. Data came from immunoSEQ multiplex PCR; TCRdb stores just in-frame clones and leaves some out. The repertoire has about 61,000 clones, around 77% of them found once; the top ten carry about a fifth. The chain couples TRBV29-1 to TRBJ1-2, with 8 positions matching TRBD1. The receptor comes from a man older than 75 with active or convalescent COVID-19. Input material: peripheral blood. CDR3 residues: CSTYGGQGSGGYTF. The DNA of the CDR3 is TGCAGCACCTACGGCGGACAGGGCTCGGGTGGCTACACCTTC.